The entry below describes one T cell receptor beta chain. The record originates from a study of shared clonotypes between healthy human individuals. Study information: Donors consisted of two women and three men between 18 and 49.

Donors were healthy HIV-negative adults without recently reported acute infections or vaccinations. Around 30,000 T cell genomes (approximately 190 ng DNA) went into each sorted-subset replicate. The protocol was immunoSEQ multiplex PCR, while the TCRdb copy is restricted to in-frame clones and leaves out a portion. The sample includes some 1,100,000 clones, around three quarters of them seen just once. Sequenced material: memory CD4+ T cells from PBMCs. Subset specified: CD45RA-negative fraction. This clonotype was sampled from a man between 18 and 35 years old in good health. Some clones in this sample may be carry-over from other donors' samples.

Written as DNA, the CDR3 is TGTGCCAGCAGCTTCCGGACGGATGGGGAGACCCAGTACTTC. Translation gives CASSFRTDGETQYF. The chain combines TRBV7-9 with TRBJ2-5; D unclear. V shed 3 bases and J shed 5 bases, with 13 bases lying between them. Germline V gene sequence: CDR1 SEHNR, CDR2 FQNEAQ (reference sequence). CDR3 length: 14 amino acids.